The TCR beta chain described here comes from a study of regulatory T cells in long-lasting Graves disease. Study-level results: Newly diagnosed patients had higher TCR diversity than persistent Graves' patients did.

Described time point: newly diagnosed GD, antithyroid drugs for less than 3 months. PBMC-extracted RNA yielded the TCR library. This clonotype was seen ten or more times. Its antigen is unidentified. The authors built TCR beta libraries using iRepertoire HTBI primers and Arm-PCR of CDR3 regions. TCRdb recomputed calls from the multiplex PCR reads with MiXCR, one row per CDR3 protein. The table has 360,000 or so distinct CDR3 sequences, over 15% seen once. Germline lookup yields CDR1 MNHEY and CDR2 SVGEGT. Between the trimmed V and J ends, which lost 5 bases and 5 bases, there was a span of 19 bases. The CDR3 totals 16 residues. This sample also appeared in a second study, on T cells in Graves' hyperthyroidism and ophthalmopathy. That work contributes: Initially, a first-round RT-PCR of the TCR CDR3 employed the HTBI primer set. In validation, the model predicted ophthalmopathy. These predictions came a median about 6.2 months before onset.

The rearrangement links TRBV6-2 or TRBV6-3 to TRBJ1-5; D call uncertain. Here the sequenced sample was peripheral blood mononuclear cells (PBMCs), taken at new diagnosis, from a patient treated with antithyroid drugs. The TCR comes from a man in his forties or fifties with Graves disease. Here the CDR3 DNA reads TGTGCCAGCAGTCTAGCAAGCGAGCAGAGGGATCAGCCCCAGCATTTT. It is translated as CASSLASEQRDQPQHF.